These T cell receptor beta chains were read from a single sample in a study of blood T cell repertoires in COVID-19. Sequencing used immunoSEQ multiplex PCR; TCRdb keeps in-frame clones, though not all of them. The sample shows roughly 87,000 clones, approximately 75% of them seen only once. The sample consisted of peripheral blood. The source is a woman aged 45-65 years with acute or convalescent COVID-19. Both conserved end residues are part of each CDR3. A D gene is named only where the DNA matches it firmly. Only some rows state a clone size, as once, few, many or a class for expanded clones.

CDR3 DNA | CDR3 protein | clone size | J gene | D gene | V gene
TGTGCCAGCAGTCCAGGGTTCTTGCAGTTCTTC | CASSPGFLQFF | . | TRBJ2-1 | . | TRBV28
TGTGCCAGCAGCGTAGGGGGCAGCCACTCTGGAAACACCATATATTTT | CASSVGGSHSGNTIYF | . | TRBJ1-3 | . | TRBV9
TGTGCCAGCAGTGATGGTCCAGTTAGCAATCAGCCCCAGCATTTT | CASSDGPVSNQPQHF | . | TRBJ1-5 | . | TRBV6-1
TGCGCCAGCAGCCTCGCCGGGGGGTCCTATGAAAAACTGTTTTTT | CASSLAGGSYEKLFF | . | TRBJ1-4 | . | TRBV5-1
TGTGCCAGCAGGCGACAGGGGGCCGACACCGGGGAGCTGTTTTTT | CASRRQGADTGELFF | . | TRBJ2-2 | TRBD1 | TRBV5-6
TGTGCCAGCAGTTTAGAGATCAGGGGCACCTACGAGCAGTACTTC | CASSLEIRGTYEQYF | . | TRBJ2-7 | . | TRBV27
TGTGCCAGCAGCGCCCAGGGACTAGCGAACTCCTACGAGCAGTACTTC | CASSAQGLANSYEQYF | few | TRBJ2-7 | TRBD2 | TRBV7-2
TGTGCCAGCAGCTTAGGGCAGGACTCCTACGAGCAGTACTTC | CASSLGQDSYEQYF | . | TRBJ2-7 | . | TRBV7-9
TGTGCCAGCAGCTCCGGGGTGCAGGGGTGGAATCAGCCCCAGCATTTT | CASSSGVQGWNQPQHF | . | TRBJ1-5 | . | TRBV5-6
TGTGCCAGCAGCTCGGGACTGTGGGAAGCTTTCTTT | CASSSGLWEAFF | . | TRBJ1-1 | . | TRBV5-6
TGTGCCAGTAGTAAGGTGGGGGGGGCGAACACTGAAGCTTTCTTT | CASSKVGGANTEAFF | few | TRBJ1-1 | . | TRBV19
TGCAGCGTTAGAGGGAAGAAGATTGAGGGCTACACCTTC | CSVRGKKIEGYTF | . | TRBJ1-2 | . | TRBV29-1